This TCR beta chain was obtained from a study of T cell changes during pregnancy in multiple sclerosis. V lost 5 bases and J 4 bases, leaving 22 bases between the germline ends. Germline-derived CDR1 and CDR2 are LNHDA and SQIVND (reference sequence). The CDR3 has 17 residues. Generated by immunoSEQ multiplex PCR, the TCRdb table keeps only in-frame clones and is missing some. The table lists roughly 68,000 clones, about 92% of them singletons. Material: peripheral blood, obtained in the second trimester of pregnancy. The chain is built from TRBV19 and TRBJ2-3; D possibly corresponds to TRBD2 (6 bases). The origin of this receptor is a female donor in good health, enrolled as a control in a pregnancy study. CDR3 loop: CASSPLFRESDADTQYF. CDR3 nucleotides: TGTGCCAGTAGTCCACTGTTCCGGGAGTCTGACGCAGATACGCAGTATTTT.